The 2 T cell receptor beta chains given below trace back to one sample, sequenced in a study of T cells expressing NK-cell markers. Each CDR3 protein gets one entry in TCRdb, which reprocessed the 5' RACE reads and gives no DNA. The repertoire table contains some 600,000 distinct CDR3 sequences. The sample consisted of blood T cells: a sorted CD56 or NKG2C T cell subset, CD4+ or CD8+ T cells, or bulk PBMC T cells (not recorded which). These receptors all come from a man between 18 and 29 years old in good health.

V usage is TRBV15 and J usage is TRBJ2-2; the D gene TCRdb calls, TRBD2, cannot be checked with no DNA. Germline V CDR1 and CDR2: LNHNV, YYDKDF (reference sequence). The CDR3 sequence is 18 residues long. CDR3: CATSKNKVSGRLAGELFF.

CDR3 sequence: CASSANPAGGQQETQYF. The chain is built from TRBV21-1 and TRBJ2-5; lacking DNA, the TRBD2 call made by TCRdb goes unchecked. TRBV21-1 is recorded as a pseudogene. The CDR3 consists of 17 residues.